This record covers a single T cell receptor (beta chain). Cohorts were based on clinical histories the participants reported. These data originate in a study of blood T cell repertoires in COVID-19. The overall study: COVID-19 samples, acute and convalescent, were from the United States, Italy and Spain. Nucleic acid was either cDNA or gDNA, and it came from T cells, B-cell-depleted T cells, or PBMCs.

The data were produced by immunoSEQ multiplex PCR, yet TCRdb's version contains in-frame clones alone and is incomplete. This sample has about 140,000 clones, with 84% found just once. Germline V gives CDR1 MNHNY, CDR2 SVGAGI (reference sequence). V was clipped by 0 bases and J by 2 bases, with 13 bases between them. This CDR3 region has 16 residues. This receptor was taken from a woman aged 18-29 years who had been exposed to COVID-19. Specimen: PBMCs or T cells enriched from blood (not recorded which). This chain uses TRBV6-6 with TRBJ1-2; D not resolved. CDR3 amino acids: CASSYSSNVRNYGYTF. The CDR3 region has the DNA TGTGCCAGCAGTTACTCGAGTAATGTGAGGAACTATGGCTACACCTTC.